A selection of T cell receptor beta chains follows, all from one sample in a study of neurological immune-mediated disorders. TCRdb re-analysed the 5' RACE reads in MiXCR, keeping a single row per CDR3 protein. The table includes fewer than 40,000 distinct CDR3 sequences, roughly 4.8% detected once. The specimen sequenced was CD4+ T cells from blood. All receptors come from a man aged 18 to 30 in good health. Both conserved end residues are trimmed from each CDR3.

>16|TRBV7-8|TRBJ1-2
ASSLGWTGGVERNGYT
>13|TRBV12-3/TRBV12-4|TRBJ1-6
ASSPTGTGGSPLH
>12|TRBV9|TRBJ2-7
ASRTGTGPYEQY
>13|TRBV28|TRBJ2-7
ASSFRDRASYEQY
>11|TRBV27|TRBJ2-1
ASSPEESGRKF
>8|TRBV29-1|TRBJ2-3
SVGTDTQY
>12|TRBV5-1|TRBJ2-3
ASSLQGEGDTQY
>14|TRBV12-5|TRBJ1-4
ASGHGQEKTNEKLF
>9|TRBV29-1|TRBJ2-3
SVVGTDTQY
>13|TRBV18|TRBJ1-1
ASSPPQQLDTEAF
>12|TRBV12-5|TRBJ2-1
ASGLDSAYNEQF
>15|TRBV20-1|TRBJ1-1
SAREFASDRQNTEAF
>17|TRBV10-2|TRBJ2-4
ASSGTSARRGVTKNIQY
>12|TRBV20-1|TRBJ1-1
SARDEGVNTEAF
>12|TRBV5-6|TRBJ1-1
ASSRDRGLGEAF
>12|TRBV20-1|TRBJ2-2
SALTGVDTGELF
>13|TRBV2|TRBJ2-1
ASSVTQGLYNEQF